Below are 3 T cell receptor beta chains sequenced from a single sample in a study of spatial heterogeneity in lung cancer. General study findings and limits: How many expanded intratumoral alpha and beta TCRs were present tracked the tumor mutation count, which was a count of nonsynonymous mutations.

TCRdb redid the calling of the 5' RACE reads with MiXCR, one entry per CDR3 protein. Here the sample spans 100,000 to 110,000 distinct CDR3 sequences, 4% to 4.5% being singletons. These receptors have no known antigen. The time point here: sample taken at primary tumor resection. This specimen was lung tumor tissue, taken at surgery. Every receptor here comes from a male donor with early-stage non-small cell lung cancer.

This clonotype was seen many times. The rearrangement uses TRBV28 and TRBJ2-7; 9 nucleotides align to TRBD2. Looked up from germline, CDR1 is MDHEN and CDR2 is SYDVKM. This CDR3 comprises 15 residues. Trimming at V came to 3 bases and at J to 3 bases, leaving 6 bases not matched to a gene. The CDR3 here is CASSFPGLAFYEQYF. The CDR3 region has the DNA TGTGCCAGCAGTTTCCCGGGACTAGCTTTCTACGAGCAGTACTTC.

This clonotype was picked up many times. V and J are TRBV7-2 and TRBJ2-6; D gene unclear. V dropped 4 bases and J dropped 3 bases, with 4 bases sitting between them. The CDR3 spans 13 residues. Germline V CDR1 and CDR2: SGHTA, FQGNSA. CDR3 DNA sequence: TGTGCCAGCAGCTCCGGTGGGGCCAACGTCCTGACTTTC. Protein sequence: CASSSGGANVLTF.

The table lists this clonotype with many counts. This chain's CDR3 is CASSYSISEILNTEAFF. The CDR3 DNA sequence: TGTGCCAGCAGTTACTCGATATCGGAGATTCTAAACACTGAAGCTTTCTTT. The chain links TRBV6-6 to TRBJ1-1; D gene uncertain. This CDR3 spans 17 amino acids. From germline, CDR1 is MNHNY and CDR2 SVGAGI (reference sequence). The V end was cut by 0 bases, the J end by 2 bases, with 16 bases between.